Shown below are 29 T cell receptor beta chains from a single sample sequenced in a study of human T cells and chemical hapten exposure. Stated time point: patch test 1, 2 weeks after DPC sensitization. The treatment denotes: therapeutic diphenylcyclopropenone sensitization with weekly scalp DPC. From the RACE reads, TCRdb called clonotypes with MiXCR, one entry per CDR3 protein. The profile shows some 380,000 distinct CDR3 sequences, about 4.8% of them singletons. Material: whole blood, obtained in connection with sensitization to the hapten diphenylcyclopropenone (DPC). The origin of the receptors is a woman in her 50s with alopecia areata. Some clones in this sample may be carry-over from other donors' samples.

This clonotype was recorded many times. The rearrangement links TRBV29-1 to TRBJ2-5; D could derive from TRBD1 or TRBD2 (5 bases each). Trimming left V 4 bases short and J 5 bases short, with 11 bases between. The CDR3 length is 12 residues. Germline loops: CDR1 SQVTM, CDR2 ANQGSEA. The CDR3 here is CSVVEGPETQYF. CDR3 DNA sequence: TGCAGCGTTGTTGAGGGGCCGGAGACCCAGTACTTC.

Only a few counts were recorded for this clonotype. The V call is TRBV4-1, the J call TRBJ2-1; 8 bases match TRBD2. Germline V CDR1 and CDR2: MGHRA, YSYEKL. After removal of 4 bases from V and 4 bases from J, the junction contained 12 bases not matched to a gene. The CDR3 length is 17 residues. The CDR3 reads CASSPLRGGLTYNEQFF. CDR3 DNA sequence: TGCGCCAGCAGCCCCCTACGGGGGGGTCTCACTTACAATGAGCAGTTCTTC.

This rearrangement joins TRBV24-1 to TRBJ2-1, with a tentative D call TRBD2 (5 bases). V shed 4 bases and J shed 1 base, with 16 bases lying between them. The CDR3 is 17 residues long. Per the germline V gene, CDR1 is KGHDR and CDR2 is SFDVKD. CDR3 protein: CATSETQRGASYNEQFF. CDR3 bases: TGTGCCACCAGTGAGACCCAACGGGGAGCGTCCTACAATGAGCAGTTCTTC.

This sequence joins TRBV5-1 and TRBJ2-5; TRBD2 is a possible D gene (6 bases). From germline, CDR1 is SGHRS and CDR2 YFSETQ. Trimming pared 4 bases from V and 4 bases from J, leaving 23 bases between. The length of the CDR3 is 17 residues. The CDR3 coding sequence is TGCGCCAGCAGCCAACATAGCCCAGGGAGGTTAGGAGAGACCCAGTACTTC. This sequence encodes CASSQHSPGRLGETQYF.

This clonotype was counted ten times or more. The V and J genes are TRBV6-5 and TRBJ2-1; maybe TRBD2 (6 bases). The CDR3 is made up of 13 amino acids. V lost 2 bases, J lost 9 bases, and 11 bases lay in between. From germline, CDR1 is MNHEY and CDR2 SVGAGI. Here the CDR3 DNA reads TGTGCCAGCAGTTACGGGGGGAGTGGTGAGCAGTTCTTC. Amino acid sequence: CASSYGGSGEQFF.

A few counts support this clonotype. The CDR3 coding sequence is TGTGCCAGCAGCACGGTCCGGGACAACTCGGCTCTAACGCAGTATTTT. Its protein product is CASSTVRDNSALTQYF. The chain recombines TRBV11-2 with TRBJ2-3; perhaps TRBD1 as D (6 bases). CDR1 and CDR2 (germline): SGHAT, FQNNGV. V was clipped by 5 bases and J by 9 bases, with 24 bases between them. There are 16 residues in the CDR3.

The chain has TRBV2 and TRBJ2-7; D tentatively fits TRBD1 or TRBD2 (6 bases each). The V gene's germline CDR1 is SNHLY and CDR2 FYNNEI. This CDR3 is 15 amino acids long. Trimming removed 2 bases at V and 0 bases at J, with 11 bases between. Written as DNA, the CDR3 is TGTGCCAGCAGTGAAAGGGGGGTGAGCTCCTACGAGCAGTACTTC. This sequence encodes CASSERGVSSYEQYF.

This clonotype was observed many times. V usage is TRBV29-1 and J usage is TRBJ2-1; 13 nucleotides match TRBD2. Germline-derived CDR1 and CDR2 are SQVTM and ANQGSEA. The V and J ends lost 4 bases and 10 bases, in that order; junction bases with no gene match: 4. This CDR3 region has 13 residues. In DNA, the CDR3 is TGCAGCGTTGTACTAGCGGGGGGGCGCGAGCAGTTCTTC. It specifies CSVVLAGGREQFF.

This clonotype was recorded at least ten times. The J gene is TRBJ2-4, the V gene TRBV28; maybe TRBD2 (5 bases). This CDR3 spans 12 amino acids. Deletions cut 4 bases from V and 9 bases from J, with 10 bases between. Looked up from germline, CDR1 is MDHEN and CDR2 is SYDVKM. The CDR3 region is CASSSAGGIQYF. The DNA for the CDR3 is TGTGCCAGCAGTTCTGCCGGAGGCATTCAGTACTTC.

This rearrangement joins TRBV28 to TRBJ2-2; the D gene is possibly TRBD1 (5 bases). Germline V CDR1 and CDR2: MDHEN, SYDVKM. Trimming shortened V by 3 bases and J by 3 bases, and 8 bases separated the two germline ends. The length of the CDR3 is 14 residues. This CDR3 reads CASSFKGYTGELFF. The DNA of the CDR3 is TGTGCCAGCAGTTTCAAGGGGTACACCGGGGAGCTGTTTTTT. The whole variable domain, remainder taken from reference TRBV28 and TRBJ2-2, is DVKVTQSSRYLVKRTGEKVFLECVQDMDHENMFWYRQDPGLGLRLIYFSYDVKMKEKGDIPEGYSVSREKKERFSLILESASTNQTSMYLCASSFKGYTGELFFGEGSRLTVL.

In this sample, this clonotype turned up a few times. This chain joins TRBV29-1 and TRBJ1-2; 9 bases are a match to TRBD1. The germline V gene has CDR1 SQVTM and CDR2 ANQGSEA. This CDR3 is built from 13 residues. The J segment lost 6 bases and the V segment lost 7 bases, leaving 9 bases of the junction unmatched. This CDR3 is CSDTTGGVDGYTF. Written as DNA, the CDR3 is TGCAGCGATACTACAGGGGGCGTCGATGGCTACACCTTC. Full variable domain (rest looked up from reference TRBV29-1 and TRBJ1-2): SAVISQKPSRDICQRGTSLTIQCQVDSQVTMMFWYRQQPGQSLTLIATANQGSEATYESGFVIDKFPISRPNLTFSTLTVSNMSPEDSSIYLCSDTTGGVDGYTFGSGTRLTVV.

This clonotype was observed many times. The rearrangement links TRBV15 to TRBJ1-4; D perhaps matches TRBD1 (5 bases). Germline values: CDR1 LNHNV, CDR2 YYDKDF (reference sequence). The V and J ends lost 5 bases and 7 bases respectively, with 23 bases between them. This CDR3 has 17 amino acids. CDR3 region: CATSSEDRGLGGEKLFF. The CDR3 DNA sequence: TGTGCCACCAGCTCAGAGGACCGGGGCCTGGGAGGTGAAAAACTGTTTTTT.

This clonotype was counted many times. This chain's CDR3 is CASSQAPAQASSYEQYF. CDR3 in DNA: TGCGCCAGCAGCCAAGCCCCGGCGCAGGCCAGCTCCTACGAGCAGTACTTC. The chain combines TRBV4-3 with TRBJ2-7; D is unclear. V was trimmed by 1 base and J by 0 bases, leaving 16 bases between them. The CDR3 has 17 residues. The germline V gene encodes CDR1 LGHNA and CDR2 YSLEER.

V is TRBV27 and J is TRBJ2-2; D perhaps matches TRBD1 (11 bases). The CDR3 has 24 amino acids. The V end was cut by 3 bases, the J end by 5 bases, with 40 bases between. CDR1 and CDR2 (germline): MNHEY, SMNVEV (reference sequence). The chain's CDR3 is CASSFLGQGAISPAGGPRTGELFF. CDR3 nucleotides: TGTGCCAGCAGTTTTCTCGGACAGGGGGCGATCTCGCCAGCGGGAGGGCCGCGAACCGGGGAGCTGTTTTTT.

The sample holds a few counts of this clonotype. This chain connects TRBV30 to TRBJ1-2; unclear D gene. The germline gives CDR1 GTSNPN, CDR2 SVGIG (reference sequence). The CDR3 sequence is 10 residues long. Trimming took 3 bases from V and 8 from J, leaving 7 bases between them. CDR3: CAWRVTGYTF. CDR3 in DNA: TGTGCCTGGAGGGTCACGGGCTACACCTTC.

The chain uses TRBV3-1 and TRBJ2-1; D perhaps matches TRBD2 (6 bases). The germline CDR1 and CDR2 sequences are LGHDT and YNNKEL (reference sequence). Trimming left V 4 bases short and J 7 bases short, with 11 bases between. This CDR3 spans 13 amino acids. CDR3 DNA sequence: TGTGCCAGCAGCCGAAGTGGGGGGAATGAGCAGTTCTTC. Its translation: CASSRSGGNEQFF.

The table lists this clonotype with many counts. CDR3 DNA: TGTGCCAGCAGCCCCTTCTCGGCAGGGTTGGGCGAGCAGTACTTC. It encodes CASSPFSAGLGEQYF. The rearrangement joins TRBV9 to TRBJ2-7; a possible D gene is TRBD1 (5 bases). V was cut by 4 bases and J by 6 bases, with 20 bases left in between. The CDR3 consists of 15 residues. Germline CDR1 reads SGDLS; CDR2 reads YYNGEE.

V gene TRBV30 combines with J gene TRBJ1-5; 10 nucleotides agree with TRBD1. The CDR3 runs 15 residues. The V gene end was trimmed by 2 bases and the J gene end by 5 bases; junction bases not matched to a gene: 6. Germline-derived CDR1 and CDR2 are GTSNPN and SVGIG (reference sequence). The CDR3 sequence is CAWSRAGTGDQPQHF. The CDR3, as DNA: TGTGCCTGGAGTAGAGCCGGGACAGGGGATCAGCCCCAGCATTTT.

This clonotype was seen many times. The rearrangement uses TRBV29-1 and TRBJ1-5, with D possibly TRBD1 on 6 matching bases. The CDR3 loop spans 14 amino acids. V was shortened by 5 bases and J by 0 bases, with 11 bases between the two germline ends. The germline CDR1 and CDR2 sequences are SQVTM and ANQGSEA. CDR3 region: CSVIAGASNQPQHF. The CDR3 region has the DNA TGCAGCGTTATCGCAGGGGCTAGCAATCAGCCCCAGCATTTT. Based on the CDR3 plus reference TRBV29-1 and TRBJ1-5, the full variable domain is SAVISQKPSRDICQRGTSLTIQCQVDSQVTMMFWYRQQPGQSLTLIATANQGSEATYESGFVIDKFPISRPNLTFSTLTVSNMSPEDSSIYLCSVIAGASNQPQHFGDGTRLSIL.

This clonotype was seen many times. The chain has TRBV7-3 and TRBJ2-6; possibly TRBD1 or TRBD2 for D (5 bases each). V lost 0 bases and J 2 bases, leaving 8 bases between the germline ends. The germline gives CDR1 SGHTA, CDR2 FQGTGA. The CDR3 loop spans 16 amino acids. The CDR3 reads CASSLTVGAGANVLTF. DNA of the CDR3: TGTGCCAGCAGCTTAACGGTGGGGGCTGGGGCCAACGTCCTGACTTTC.

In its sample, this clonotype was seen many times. This CDR3 is CATSPWDSPEGTDTQYF. CDR3 nucleotide sequence: TGTGCCACCAGCCCCTGGGACAGTCCGGAGGGCACAGATACGCAGTATTTT. V and J are TRBV15 and TRBJ2-3; TRBD1 matches at 7 bases. Germline values: CDR1 LNHNV, CDR2 YYDKDF (reference sequence). V gave up 5 bases and J gave up 1 base; unmatched junction bases: 12. This CDR3 contains 17 residues. Combining the CDR3 with reference TRBV15 and TRBJ2-3 gives the whole variable domain DAMVIQNPRYQVTQFGKPVTLSCSQTLNHNVMYWYQQKSSQAPKLLFHYYDKDFNNEADTPDNFQSRRPNTSFCFLDIRSPGLGDTAMYLCATSPWDSPEGTDTQYFGPGTRLTVL.

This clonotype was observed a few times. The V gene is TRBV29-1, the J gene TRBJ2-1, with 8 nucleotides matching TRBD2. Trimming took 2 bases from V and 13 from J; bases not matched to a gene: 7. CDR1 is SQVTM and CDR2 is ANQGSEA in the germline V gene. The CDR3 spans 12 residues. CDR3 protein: CSVEFSGMSQFF. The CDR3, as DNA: TGCAGCGTTGAATTTAGCGGGATGTCCCAGTTCTTC.

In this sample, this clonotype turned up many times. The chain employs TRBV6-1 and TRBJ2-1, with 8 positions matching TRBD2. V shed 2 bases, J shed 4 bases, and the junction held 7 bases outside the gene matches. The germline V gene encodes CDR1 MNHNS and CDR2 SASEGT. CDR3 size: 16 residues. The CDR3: CASSEIGGGPYNEQFF. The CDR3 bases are TGTGCCAGCAGTGAAATCGGCGGGGGGCCATACAATGAGCAGTTCTTC.

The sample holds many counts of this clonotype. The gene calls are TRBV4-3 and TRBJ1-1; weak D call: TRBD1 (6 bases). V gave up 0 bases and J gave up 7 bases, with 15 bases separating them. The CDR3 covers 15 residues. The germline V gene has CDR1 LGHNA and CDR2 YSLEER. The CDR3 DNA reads TGCGCCAGCAGCCAAGATTCGGGCAGGGGTATTGAAGCTTTCTTT. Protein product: CASSQDSGRGIEAFF.

The CDR3 coding sequence is TGTGCCAGCAGTTACTCGGCAGGGGGCGGGCACTATGGCTACACCTTC. Its translation: CASSYSAGGGHYGYTF. This chain connects TRBV6-6 to TRBJ1-2; 8 bases are shared with TRBD1. The V gene end was trimmed by 0 bases and the J gene end by 3 bases; junction bases not matched to a gene: 6. This CDR3 contains 16 residues. Germline CDR1 and CDR2: MNHNY and SVGAGI (reference sequence).

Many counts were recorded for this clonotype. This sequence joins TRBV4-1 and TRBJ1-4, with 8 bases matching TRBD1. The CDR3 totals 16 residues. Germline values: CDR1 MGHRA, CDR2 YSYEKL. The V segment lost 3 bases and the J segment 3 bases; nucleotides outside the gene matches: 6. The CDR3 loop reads CASSHADRGSNEKLFF. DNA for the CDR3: TGCGCCAGCAGCCACGCCGACAGGGGATCTAATGAAAAACTGTTTTTT.

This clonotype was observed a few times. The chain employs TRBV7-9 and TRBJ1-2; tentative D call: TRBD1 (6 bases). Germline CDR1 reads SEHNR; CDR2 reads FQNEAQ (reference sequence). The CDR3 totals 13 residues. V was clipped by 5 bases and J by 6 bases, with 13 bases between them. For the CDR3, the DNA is TGTGCCAGCAGCCCGATTAACAGGGATGGCTACACCTTC. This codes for CASSPINRDGYTF.

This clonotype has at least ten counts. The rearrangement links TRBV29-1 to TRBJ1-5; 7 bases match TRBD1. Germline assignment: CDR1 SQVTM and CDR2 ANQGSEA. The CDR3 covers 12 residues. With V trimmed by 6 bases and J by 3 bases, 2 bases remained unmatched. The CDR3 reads CSVTGDNQPQHF. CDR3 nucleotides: TGCAGCGTAACAGGGGACAATCAGCCCCAGCATTTT.

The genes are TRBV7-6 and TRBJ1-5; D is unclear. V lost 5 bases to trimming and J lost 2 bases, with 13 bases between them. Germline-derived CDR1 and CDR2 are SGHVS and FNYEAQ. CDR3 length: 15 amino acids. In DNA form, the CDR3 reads TGTGCCAGCAGCGCTGAACCAGAGGGCAATCAGCCCCAGCATTTT. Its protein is CASSAEPEGNQPQHF.